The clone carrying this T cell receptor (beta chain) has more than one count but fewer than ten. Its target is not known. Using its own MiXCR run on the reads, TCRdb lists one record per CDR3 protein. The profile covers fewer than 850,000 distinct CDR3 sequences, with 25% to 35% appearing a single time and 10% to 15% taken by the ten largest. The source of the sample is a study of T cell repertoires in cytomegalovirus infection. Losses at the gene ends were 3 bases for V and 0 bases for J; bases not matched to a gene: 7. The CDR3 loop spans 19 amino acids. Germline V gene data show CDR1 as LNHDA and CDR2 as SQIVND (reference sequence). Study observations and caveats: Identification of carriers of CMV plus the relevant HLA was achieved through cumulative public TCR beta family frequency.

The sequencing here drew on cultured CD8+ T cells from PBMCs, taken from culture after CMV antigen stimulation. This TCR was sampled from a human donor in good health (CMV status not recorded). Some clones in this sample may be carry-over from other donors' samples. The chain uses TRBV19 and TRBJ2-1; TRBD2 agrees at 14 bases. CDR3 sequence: CASSIPGLAGGFSYNEQFF. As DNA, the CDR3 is TGTGCCAGTAGTATCCCAGGACTAGCGGGGGGATTCTCCTACAATGAGCAGTTCTTC.